This TCR beta chain derives from a study of blood T cell repertoires in COVID-19. In the study overall: Donors in the United States, Italy and Spain gave samples during acute or convalescent COVID-19. PBMCs, B-cell-depleted T cells, or T cells provided the cDNA or gDNA that made up the material.

Assignments of participants to cohorts depended upon their own reported clinical history. There are 16 residues in the CDR3. J was trimmed by 0 bases and V by 1 base; bases with no gene match: 5. The germline V gene encodes CDR1 SGHAT and CDR2 FQNNGV. Using immunoSEQ multiplex PCR, the repertoire was profiled, and TCRdb retains in-frame clones only, with some absent. The table has about 300,000 clones, over 75% seen once. This clone was observed a few times. V usage is TRBV11-2 and J usage is TRBJ2-7; 8 nucleotides match TRBD2. Sequenced sample: PBMCs or T cells enriched from blood (not recorded which). This receptor was identified in a man younger than 40 who had recovered from COVID-19. CDR3 in DNA: TGTGCCAGCAGCTTAGTTTCGCGGGGGGTCTCCTACGAGCAGTACTTC. It specifies CASSLVSRGVSYEQYF.